Sequencing of this T cell receptor (beta chain) was carried out in a study of post-analysis software for immune sequencing data. Points from the study as a whole: There was significantly lower normalized Chao1 diversity in multiple sclerosis patients than in controls. TRBV5-6, TRBV5-1 and TRBV20-1 belonged to a set of roughly five TRBV segments that were more frequent in patients than controls.

Presence of unique molecular identifiers characterized the TCR beta cDNA libraries. It was from about 0.98 to 11 million T cells that about half a million cDNA molecules came. TCRdb analysed the PCR reads with MiXCR anew, one entry per CDR3 protein. Of hundreds of thousands of distinct CDR3 sequences listed, approximately 59% were seen once; the top ten hold approximately 11%. This clonotype was recorded only once. The antigen is not known. V was trimmed by 4 bases and J by 7 bases, leaving 18 bases between them. This CDR3 is 14 amino acids long. Germline CDR1 and CDR2: SGDLS and YYNGEE. The specimen sequenced was blood. The chain employs TRBV9 and TRBJ2-7, with D possibly TRBD1 on 5 matching bases. The TCR comes from a girl aged 2-10 years with multiple sclerosis. The CDR3 reads CASSPSSRQIEQYF. The CDR3 region has the DNA TGTGCCAGCAGCCCCTCCTCCCGACAGATAGAGCAGTACTTC.